One sample yielded the 26 T cell receptor beta chains listed below, sequenced in a study of blood T cell repertoires in COVID-19. Libraries were prepared by immunoSEQ multiplex PCR; TCRdb keeps only in-frame clonotypes and omits some of them. The sample yields approximately 260,000 clones, roughly 84% seen once. Input material: PBMCs or T cells enriched from blood (not recorded which). Receptors originate from a man aged 45-65 years who had recovered from COVID-19.

In its sample, this clone was seen a few times. The DNA of the CDR3 is TGTGCCAGCAGTCGGACAGAGCAGGAGACCCAGTACTTC. Residues: CASSRTEQETQYF. This sequence joins TRBV6-2 or TRBV6-3 and TRBJ2-5; possible D gene TRBD1, 6 bases. V was shortened by 5 bases and J by 5 bases, with 12 bases between the two germline ends. The CDR3 sequence is 13 residues long. Germline V gives CDR1 MNHEY, CDR2 SVGEGT.

The rearrangement uses TRBV27 and TRBJ1-6; possibly TRBD1 for D (5 bases). The germline V gene has CDR1 MNHEY and CDR2 SMNVEV (reference sequence). The CDR3 loop spans 14 amino acids. Between the trimmed V and J ends, which lost 6 bases and 6 bases, there was a span of 12 bases. The CDR3 reads CASSPQTVNSPLHF. CDR3 in DNA: TGTGCCAGCAGCCCCCAGACAGTTAATTCACCCCTCCACTTT.

This sequence joins TRBV27 and TRBJ2-1; 8 positions match TRBD1. The ends lost 7 bases at V and 6 bases at J; junction bases unmatched: 11. The CDR3 runs to 15 residues. Germline CDR1 reads MNHEY; CDR2 reads SMNVEV (reference sequence). In DNA form, the CDR3 reads TGTGCCAGCAACCCCGGACAGGGATGGGGCAATGAGCAGTTCTTC. Its protein is CASNPGQGWGNEQFF.

The V and J genes are TRBV19 and TRBJ2-3, with TRBD1 matching over 11 bases. This CDR3 has 17 residues. The J segment lost 5 bases and the V segment lost 9 bases, leaving 16 bases of the junction unmatched. Germline V lookup: CDR1 LNHDA, CDR2 SQIVND (reference sequence). CDR3 DNA sequence: TGTGCCAGCACAAGGACAGGGGGCACTAGCATTAAAGATACGCAGTATTTT. This codes for CASTRTGGTSIKDTQYF.

This chain uses TRBV27 with TRBJ1-6, with 8 bases fitting TRBD1. The CDR3 has 13 amino acids. The V gene's germline CDR1 is MNHEY and CDR2 SMNVEV (reference sequence). Trimming took 6 bases from V and 10 from J; bases not matched to a gene: 5. CDR3 in amino acids: CASRPTGVSPLHF. CDR3 sequence (DNA): TGTGCCAGCAGACCGACAGGGGTGTCACCCCTCCACTTT.

The V and J genes are TRBV6-5 and TRBJ2-3; D call uncertain. V gave up 6 bases and J gave up 7 bases, with 20 bases separating them. There are 15 residues in the CDR3. The germline gives CDR1 MNHEY, CDR2 SVGAGI. As DNA, the CDR3 is TGTGCCAGCAGAGGAGCGAAACCAGTTTTGAATACGCAGTATTTT. Protein sequence: CASRGAKPVLNTQYF.

The chain is built from TRBV19 and TRBJ2-1, with 9 bases matching TRBD2. Germline lookup yields CDR1 LNHDA and CDR2 SQIVND (reference sequence). The CDR3 spans 15 residues. With V trimmed by 4 bases and J by 3 bases, 4 bases remained unmatched. The DNA of the CDR3 is TGTGCCAGTAGTACGACTAGCGGCTACTACAATGAGCAGTTCTTC. Its protein product is CASSTTSGYYNEQFF.

The rearrangement uses TRBV9 and TRBJ1-1; D call uncertain. Germline lookup yields CDR1 SGDLS and CDR2 YYNGEE. The V gene lost 3 bases and the J gene lost 5 bases, with 14 bases spanning the gap. This CDR3 has 14 amino acids. The CDR3 here is CASSAHVEVTEAFF. For the CDR3, the DNA is TGTGCCAGCAGCGCGCATGTAGAGGTTACTGAAGCTTTCTTT.

V usage is TRBV7-6 and J usage is TRBJ1-3, with D uncertain. Between the trimmed V and J ends, which lost 5 bases and 0 bases, there was a span of 11 bases. Looked up from germline, CDR1 is SGHVS and CDR2 is FNYEAQ. The length of the CDR3 is 15 residues. The CDR3 here is CASSRDLNSGNTIYF. In nucleotides, the CDR3 is TGTGCCAGCAGCAGAGACTTAAACTCTGGAAACACCATATATTTT.

This chain connects TRBV7-2 to TRBJ1-3, with D hard to call. Germline assignment: CDR1 SGHTA and CDR2 FQGNSA. The CDR3 consists of 15 residues. Trimming pared 5 bases from V and 4 bases from J, leaving 15 bases between. CDR3 amino acids: CASSPILASGNTIYF. The CDR3 DNA sequence: TGTGCCAGCAGCCCAATCCTAGCGTCCGGAAACACCATATATTTT.

The chain carries TRBV27 and TRBJ2-4; 7 bases line up with TRBD1. Trimming removed 6 bases from V and 4 bases from J; junction bases left unmatched: 6. The length of the CDR3 is 14 residues. CDR1 is MNHEY and CDR2 is SMNVEV in the germline V gene (reference sequence). CDR3 DNA: TGTGCCAGCAGCTCATGGGACAGAAAAAACATTCAGTACTTC. Protein: CASSSWDRKNIQYF.

This clone was seen a single time. The chain recombines TRBV28 with TRBJ1-5, with a tentative D call TRBD1 (5 bases). The CDR3 sequence is 16 residues long. The germline gives CDR1 MDHEN, CDR2 SYDVKM. V shed 2 bases and J shed 7 bases, with 18 bases lying between them. The CDR3 reads CASSLVEGSPGQPQHF. CDR3 nucleotides: TGTGCCAGCAGTTTAGTGGAGGGGTCCCCAGGACAGCCCCAGCATTTT.

This clone has a handful of counts. The chain has TRBV7-6 and TRBJ1-1; D remains ambiguous. Trimming cost V 5 bases and J 0 bases, with 13 bases left between them. Per the germline V gene, CDR1 is SGHVS and CDR2 is FNYEAQ. The CDR3 is made up of 15 amino acids. DNA for the CDR3: TGTGCCAGCAGCGTCAGCAGGCCCCTGAACACTGAAGCTTTCTTT. This codes for CASSVSRPLNTEAFF.

This clone was detected ten times or more. The chain employs TRBV18 and TRBJ1-3; D is uncertain. The CDR3 contains 15 residues. V was trimmed by 3 bases and J by 0 bases, leaving 9 bases between them. CDR1 is KGHSH and CDR2 is LQKENI in the germline V gene. DNA of the CDR3: TGTGCCAGCTCACCGGGAGGCAGCTCTGGAAACACCATATATTTT. Translating gives CASSPGGSSGNTIYF.

V usage is TRBV11-2 and J usage is TRBJ2-2; D uncertain. CDR3 length equals 15 residues. V lost 2 bases and J lost 4, with 11 bases in between. CDR1 is SGHAT, CDR2 FQNNGV, per germline. The CDR3 bases are TGTGCCAGCAGCTTAAATTTAGCTAGCACCGGGGAGCTGTTTTTT. It is translated as CASSLNLASTGELFF. Based on the CDR3 plus reference TRBV11-2 and TRBJ2-2, the full variable domain is EAGVAQSPRYKIIEKRQSVAFWCNPISGHATLYWYQQILGQGPKLLIQFQNNGVVDDSQLPKDRFSAERLKGVDSTLKIQPAKLEDSAVYLCASSLNLASTGELFFGEGSRLTVL.

The chain joins TRBV15 to TRBJ2-7; 8 bases line up with TRBD1. The ends lost 2 bases at V and 3 bases at J; junction bases unmatched: 6. There are 15 residues in the CDR3. The V gene's germline CDR1 is LNHNV and CDR2 YYDKDF (reference sequence). The CDR3 loop is CATSRLDREDYEQYF. DNA for the CDR3: TGTGCCACCAGCAGATTGGACAGGGAGGACTACGAGCAGTACTTC.

The gene calls are TRBV5-6 and TRBJ2-7; maybe TRBD2 (6 bases). Germline V gives CDR1 SGHDT, CDR2 YYEEEE. V lost 3 bases to trimming and J lost 8 bases, with 9 bases between them. This CDR3 is 11 amino acids long. CDR3 coding DNA: TGTGCCAGCAGCTCCCTAGCGCAGCAGTACTTC. Its protein product is CASSSLAQQYF. Together with reference TRBV5-6 and TRBJ2-7, the CDR3 gives the full variable domain: DAGVTQSPTHLIKTRGQQVTLRCSPKSGHDTVSWYQQALGQGPQFIFQYYEEEERQRGNFPDRFSGHQFPNYSSELNVNALLLGDSALYLCASSSLAQQYFGPGTRLTVT.

The chain carries TRBV10-1 and TRBJ2-1, with 10 bases lining up with TRBD2. Germline V gene lookup returns CDR1 WNHNN and CDR2 SYGVQD (reference sequence). This CDR3 has 15 amino acids. V lost 6 bases to trimming and J lost 8 bases; unmatched junction nucleotides: 10. The CDR3 spells CASSASSGRRHEQFF. DNA of the CDR3: TGCGCCAGCAGCGCCTCTAGCGGGAGAAGACATGAGCAGTTCTTC.

The V gene is TRBV4-2, the J gene TRBJ2-7, with TRBD2 matching over 8 bases. V lost 0 bases and J lost 5; bases outside the gene matches: 9. The germline V gene has CDR1 LGHNA and CDR2 YNFKEQ. The CDR3 covers 16 residues. The CDR3 sequence is CASSQEQAGGSDEQYF. As DNA, the CDR3 is TGTGCCAGCAGCCAAGAGCAGGCGGGAGGTAGCGACGAGCAGTACTTC.

The chain recombines TRBV12-5 with TRBJ2-2; D perhaps matches TRBD1 (6 bases). Germline V gene lookup returns CDR1 LGHNT and CDR2 FRNRAP. The germline V and J ends were trimmed by 1 base and 4 bases, with 13 bases remaining between them. This CDR3 has 16 residues. CDR3 sequence (DNA): TGTGCTAGTGGTTTGGCTCACAGGGCTGTCACCGGGGAGCTGTTTTTT. It translates to CASGLAHRAVTGELFF. The entire variable domain, with the rest obtained from reference TRBV12-5 and TRBJ2-2, is as follows: DARVTQTPRHKVTEMGQEVTMRCQPILGHNTVFWYRQTMMQGLELLAYFRNRAPLDDSGMPKDRFSAEMPDATLATLKIQPSEPRDSAVYFCASGLAHRAVTGELFFGEGSRLTVL.

This clone came up once. V and J are TRBV5-1 and TRBJ2-7, with no clear D. The CDR3 is 14 residues long. Trimming cost V 2 bases and J 3 bases, with 12 bases left between them. Per germline, CDR1 SGHRS and CDR2 YFSETQ. The CDR3 protein is CASSFSPGVYEQYF. CDR3 DNA: TGCGCCAGCAGCTTTAGCCCCGGAGTCTACGAGCAGTACTTC.

The chain is built from TRBV9 and TRBJ1-5, with 10 bases fitting TRBD1. The CDR3 has 15 amino acids. CDR1 is SGDLS and CDR2 is YYNGEE in the germline V gene. With V trimmed by 2 bases and J by 7 bases, 6 bases remained unmatched. Here the CDR3 reads CASSVGQGFGQPQHF. The CDR3 DNA sequence: TGTGCCAGCAGCGTGGGACAGGGGTTCGGGCAGCCCCAGCATTTT.

This clone occurred a few times. The chain combines TRBV11-3 with TRBJ1-1; D is unclear. Germline lookup yields CDR1 SGHNT and CDR2 YENEEA. The CDR3 is 13 amino acids. V lost 4 bases and J lost 11, with 17 bases in between. The CDR3 here is CASSSSVSSTAFF. For the CDR3, the DNA is TGTGCCAGCAGCTCGAGTGTCTCCTCCACGGCTTTCTTT.

The rearrangement joins TRBV3-1 (or the pseudogene TRBV3-2) to TRBJ2-1; 7 nucleotides match TRBD2. V was pared by 4 bases and J by 6 bases, with 6 bases of the junction left unmatched. This CDR3 region has 14 residues. Looked up from germline, CDR1 is LGHDT and CDR2 is YNNKEL (reference sequence). The CDR3 sequence is CASSRSGTINEQFF. The CDR3 DNA reads as TGTGCCAGCAGCCGGTCCGGGACTATCAATGAGCAGTTCTTC.

The rearrangement links TRBV2 to TRBJ1-1; no reliable D call. CDR3 size: 14 residues. Germline loops: CDR1 SNHLY, CDR2 FYNNEI. V lost 6 bases and J lost 3, with 14 bases in between. CDR3 in amino acids: CASRSRGYHTEAFF. CDR3 sequence (DNA): TGTGCCAGCAGATCCCGGGGATACCACACTGAAGCTTTCTTT.

The genes are TRBV25-1 and TRBJ2-5; TRBD1 aligns across 7 bases. V shed 0 bases and J 5 bases; nucleotides not matched to a gene: 9. The CDR3 has 16 residues. CDR1 and CDR2 from the germline V gene are MGHDK and SYGVNS. The CDR3 spells CASSEYQTGTSETQYF. The CDR3 coding sequence is TGTGCCAGCAGTGAATATCAGACAGGGACCTCCGAGACCCAGTACTTC.